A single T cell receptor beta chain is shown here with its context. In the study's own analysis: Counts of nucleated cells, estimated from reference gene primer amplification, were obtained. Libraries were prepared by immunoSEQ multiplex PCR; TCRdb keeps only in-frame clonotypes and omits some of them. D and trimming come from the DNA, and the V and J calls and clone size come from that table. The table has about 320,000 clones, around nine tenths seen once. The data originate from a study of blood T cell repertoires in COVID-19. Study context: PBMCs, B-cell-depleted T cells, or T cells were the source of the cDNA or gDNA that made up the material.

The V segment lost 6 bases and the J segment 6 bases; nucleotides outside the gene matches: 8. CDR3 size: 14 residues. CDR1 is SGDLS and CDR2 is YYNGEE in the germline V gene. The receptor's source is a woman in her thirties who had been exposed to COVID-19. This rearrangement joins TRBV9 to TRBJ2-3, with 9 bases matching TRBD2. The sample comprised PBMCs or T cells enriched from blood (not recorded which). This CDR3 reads CASTLAGAGDTQYF. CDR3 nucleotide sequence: TGTGCCAGCACCTTAGCGGGGGCCGGGGATACGCAGTATTTT. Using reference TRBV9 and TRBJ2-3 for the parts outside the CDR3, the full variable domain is DSGVTQTPKHLITATGQRVTLRCSPRSGDLSVYWYQQSLDQGLQFLIQYYNGEERAKGNILERFSAQQFPDLHSELNLSSLELGDSALYFCASTLAGAGDTQYFGPGTRLTVL.